This T cell receptor (beta chain) comes out of a study of ipilimumab plus nivolumab after autologous stem cell transplantation. TCRdb keeps only in-frame clones here, not all; method: immunoSEQ multiplex PCR. Among 20,000 to 25,000 clones listed, more than 60% were seen once. The V gene's germline CDR1 is LNHDA and CDR2 SQIVND (reference sequence). V dropped 7 bases and J dropped 4; count of bases not matched to a gene: 8. CDR3 length equals 14 residues. This chain joins TRBV19 and TRBJ2-5; TRBD1 agrees at 8 bases. This TCR was recovered from a male donor with diffuse large B-cell lymphoma. Specimen: PBMCs, collected in a trial of ipilimumab plus nivolumab as post-transplant consolidation. CDR3 nucleotide sequence: TGTGCCAGTACAGGACAGGGAATGGGAGAGACCCAGTACTTC. Translation gives CASTGQGMGETQYF.